The source of this T cell receptor (beta chain) is a study of identical twins. Study results and limitations: Partial confounding of zero-insertion analyses by invariant MAIT and iNKT cells was possible.

Per the germline V gene, CDR1 is MNHEY and CDR2 is SVGAGI. The junction had 7 bases not matched to a gene; V was cut back by 4 bases and J by 7 bases. The CDR3 covers 14 residues. A universal primer binding site was introduced by template switching. The final cDNA contained unique molecular identifiers. TCRdb called the 5' RACE reads again in MiXCR, with one record for every CDR3 protein. The data show 250,000 or so distinct CDR3 sequences, approximately 8.3% seen once. This clonotype was seen only a few times. Antigen unknown. The sample was also linked to a second study, of yellow fever vaccine responses in identical twins. Turning to that study: On the reported evidence, twins' vaccine T cell responses seemed partly convergent and partly personalized.

The sample comprised CD8+ T cells sorted from blood. The gene calls are TRBV6-5 and TRBJ2-7, with 10 bases lining up with TRBD2. The source is a woman in her late teens or twenties in good health. The CDR3 loop is CASSFSGLADEQYF. DNA for the CDR3: TGTGCCAGCAGTTTCTCAGGACTAGCGGATGAGCAGTACTTC.